This TCR beta chain was sequenced during a study of T cells after posttransplantation cyclophosphamide. Study-wide findings and caveats: TRB clonality was highly associated with recipient CMV seropositivity and reactivation. Blood and skin or GI T cell repertoires showed limited TRB overlap.

This clone has only a few counts. Its antigen is unidentified. The protocol was immunoSEQ multiplex PCR, while the TCRdb copy is restricted to in-frame clones and leaves out a portion. The sample includes tens of thousands of clones, roughly nine tenths of them seen just once. The CDR3 consists of 15 residues. The germline CDR1 and CDR2 sequences are MDHEN and SYDVKM. V was pared by 3 bases and J by 6 bases, with 12 bases between. Cells defined as naive were viable CD3+CD4+ or CD3+CD8+ and CCR7+CD45RA+CD45RO-CD95-CD27+CD28+. The related graft donor's blood sample was taken on the day of bone marrow donation.

The specimen sequenced was naive CD4+ T cells sorted from blood. This sequence originates from a man aged 25 to 45 in good health and a related stem cell transplant donor. The chain links TRBV28 to TRBJ1-6; possibly TRBD1 for D (6 bases). The CDR3 loop is CASSLGGRGNSPLHF. For the CDR3, the DNA is TGTGCCAGCAGTTTGGGCGGCAGGGGTAATTCACCCCTCCACTTT.